This TCR beta chain originates from a study of cytomegalovirus exposure and HLA in healthy donors. Study-level results: Researchers reported in a later analysis that a missense DCLRE1C variant was tied to TCR beta V- and J-gene trimming. Some public TCRs appeared in many individuals, while most sequences were rare.

This CDR3 spans 15 amino acids. CDR1 and CDR2 (germline): LGHNA, YSLEER. V lost 4 bases and J 4 bases, leaving 13 bases between the germline ends. PCR employed 60 Vbeta and 13 Jbeta primers. The authors' processing: Later reanalysis found around 84 million unique TCR beta chains, 9 million to 12 million of them shared. The assay was immunoSEQ multiplex PCR, and TCRdb's table has in-frame clones only and misses some. The DNA gave D and trimming, while V, J and clone size come from that table. The sample has 150,000 or so clones; about 80% are singletons. Notes on this clone: Its cognate antigen is unknown.

The chain joins TRBV4-3 to TRBJ2-2; D is possibly TRBD1 (6 bases). The receptor comes from a woman between 40 and 55 years old in good health and CMV-seronegative. The specimen was PBMCs. CDR3 in amino acids: CASSPPDRSTGELFF. CDR3 coding DNA: TGCGCCAGCAGCCCGCCCGACAGGTCCACCGGGGAGCTGTTTTTT.